This TCR beta chain was recovered during a study of T cells in Graves' hyperthyroidism and ophthalmopathy. The CDR3 is 13 residues long. CDR1 and CDR2 (germline): SGHTA, FQGTGA. The J segment lost 5 bases and the V segment lost 6 bases, leaving 2 bases of the junction unmatched. TCR beta CDR3 sequences were amplified from RNA transcripts. The study used the HTBI primer set for a first-round RT-PCR of the TCR CDR3. TCRdb reprocessed the multiplex PCR reads with MiXCR, giving one entry per CDR3 protein. The sample has about half a million distinct CDR3 sequences; less than 20% are singletons. In this sample, this clonotype turned up once.

The TCR originated in a man in his forties with Graves' ophthalmopathy. This rearrangement joins TRBV7-3 to TRBJ2-7; 12 positions agree with TRBD2. The specimen sequenced was blood. The CDR3 DNA reads as TGTGCCAGCAGTTGGACTAGCGGGAACGAGCAGTACTTC. This translates into CASSWTSGNEQYF. The full variable domain, completed using reference TRBV7-3 and TRBJ2-7, is GAGVSQTPSNKVTEKGKYVELRCDPISGHTALYWYRQSLGQGPEFLIYFQGTGAADDSGLPNDRFFAVRPEGSVSTLKIQRTERGDSAVYLCASSWTSGNEQYFGPGTRLTVT.